Below are 14 T cell receptor beta chains sequenced from a single sample in a study of cytomegalovirus exposure and HLA in healthy donors. In the PCR, 60 Vbeta and 13 Jbeta primers were used. Sequencing used immunoSEQ multiplex PCR; TCRdb keeps in-frame clones, though not all of them. The table lists around 180,000 clones, 75% to 85% of them singletons. The specimen was PBMCs. Receptors originate from a woman in her fifties or sixties in good health and CMV-seronegative.

This clone was found once. The chain links TRBV27 to TRBJ1-2; D is perhaps TRBD1 (5 bases). The CDR3 spans 16 residues. Germline lookup yields CDR1 MNHEY and CDR2 SMNVEV (reference sequence). Trimming removed 2 bases from V and 0 bases from J, with 13 bases in between. The DNA for the CDR3 is TGTGCCAGCAGTTTAACTCGACAGACAGCTAACTATGGCTACACCTTC. It translates to CASSLTRQTANYGYTF.

This clone was picked up a small number of times. The chain recombines TRBV7-9 with TRBJ1-3; D is unresolved. The CDR3 runs 12 residues. Germline CDR1 is SEHNR and CDR2 is FQNEAQ (reference sequence). The germline V and J ends were trimmed by 8 bases and 11 bases, with 16 bases remaining between them. The CDR3 region has the DNA TGTGCCAGCGGAAAGCAGGATTGCGCCATATATTTT. Amino acid sequence: CASGKQDCAIYF. Full variable domain (missing parts from reference TRBV7-9 and TRBJ1-3): DTGVSQNPRHKITKRGQNVTFRCDPISEHNRLYWYRQTLGQGPEFLTYFQNEAQLEKSRLLSDRFSAERPKGSFSTLEIQRTEQGDSAMYLCASGKQDCAIYFGEGSWLTVV.

This rearrangement joins TRBV29-1 to TRBJ1-2; 7 nucleotides line up with TRBD1. After removal of 3 bases from V and 6 bases from J, the junction contained 1 base not matched to a gene. This CDR3 contains 11 residues. Germline loops: CDR1 SQVTM, CDR2 ANQGSEA. CDR3 protein: CSVETGNGYTF. CDR3 nucleotides: TGCAGCGTTGAGACAGGGAATGGCTACACCTTC.

The chain combines TRBV30 with TRBJ2-1, with D perhaps TRBD2 (6 bases). This CDR3 is 15 amino acids long. The germline V and J ends were trimmed by 3 bases and 0 bases, with 12 bases remaining between them. Looked up from germline, CDR1 is GTSNPN and CDR2 is SVGIG (reference sequence). Written as DNA, the CDR3 is TGTGCCTGGAGCCCGGGACTTAGCTCCTACAATGAGCAGTTCTTC. Translating gives CAWSPGLSSYNEQFF.

CDR3 DNA sequence: TGTGCCAGCAGCTTAGTTGGGGGGAGGGAAGAGACCCAGTACTTC. It is translated as CASSLVGGREETQYF. V gene TRBV7-2 combines with J gene TRBJ2-5; 7 bases agree with TRBD2. Germline assignment: CDR1 SGHTA and CDR2 FQGNSA. CDR3 size: 15 residues. With 1 base clipped from V and 3 bases from J, the junction kept 5 bases outside the gene matches.

V is TRBV15 and J is TRBJ1-1, with D unresolved. The germline V gene encodes CDR1 LNHNV and CDR2 YYDKDF (reference sequence). This CDR3 has 15 amino acids. The germline V and J ends were trimmed by 1 base and 1 base, with 10 bases remaining between them. The CDR3 DNA sequence: TGTGCCACCAGCAGAGGATCAGGTAGGAACACTGAAGCTTTCTTT. Translation gives CATSRGSGRNTEAFF.

The chain combines TRBV10-3 with TRBJ2-1; 11 nucleotides align to TRBD2. Germline V lookup: CDR1 ENHRY, CDR2 SYGVKD. This CDR3 contains 16 residues. V trimming: 1 base; J trimming: 7 bases; junction bases outside the gene matches: 6. This CDR3 is CAISEFGSSGGNEQFF. The CDR3, as DNA: TGTGCCATCAGTGAGTTTGGGTCTAGCGGGGGGAATGAGCAGTTCTTC.

This clone was counted once. The chain recombines TRBV15 with TRBJ1-1, with D possibly TRBD1 on 5 matching bases. CDR1 and CDR2 (germline): LNHNV, YYDKDF (reference sequence). The CDR3 loop spans 16 amino acids. With 0 bases removed from V and 1 base from J, the gap between germline ends came to 12 bases. The CDR3 nucleotides are TGTGCCACCAGCAGAGATTTGGCAGGGTGGAACACTGAAGCTTTCTTT. It is translated as CATSRDLAGWNTEAFF.

The genes are TRBV27 and TRBJ2-4; 7 positions match TRBD1. V was pared by 3 bases and J by 0 bases, with 14 bases of the junction left unmatched. CDR3 length equals 19 residues. The germline V gene encodes CDR1 MNHEY and CDR2 SMNVEV (reference sequence). Here the CDR3 reads CASSLTPGQRLLAKNIQYF. The CDR3 DNA is TGTGCCAGCAGTTTGACCCCGGGACAGAGACTTTTAGCCAAAAACATTCAGTACTTC.

This chain connects TRBV2 to TRBJ1-5; unclear D gene. This CDR3 comprises 16 residues. The germline V and J ends were trimmed by 5 bases and 3 bases, with 17 bases remaining between them. Germline V lookup: CDR1 SNHLY, CDR2 FYNNEI. CDR3: CASSLAVPFANQPQHF. The CDR3 bases are TGTGCCAGCAGTCTAGCAGTACCATTTGCCAATCAGCCCCAGCATTTT.

A few counts support this clone. The V call is TRBV5-5, the J call TRBJ1-2; D is unclear. V was cut by 5 bases and J by 4 bases, with 21 bases left in between. The CDR3 contains 16 residues. CDR1 is SGHKS, CDR2 YYEKEE, per germline (reference sequence). CDR3: CASSSTLSYQTYGYTF. CDR3 bases: TGTGCCAGCAGTTCAACCCTTAGCTACCAGACCTATGGCTACACCTTC. Based on the CDR3 plus reference TRBV5-5 and TRBJ1-2, the full variable domain is DAGVTQSPTHLIKTRGQQVTLRCSPISGHKSVSWYQQVLGQGPQFIFQYYEKEERGRGNFPDRFSARQFPNYSSELNVNALLLGDSALYLCASSSTLSYQTYGYTFGSGTRLTVV.

V gene TRBV7-2 combines with J gene TRBJ2-1; TRBD2 aligns across 9 bases. The CDR3 length is 16 residues. The trim removed 5 bases at V and 7 bases at J, leaving 12 bases unmatched. Germline V gives CDR1 SGHTA, CDR2 FQGNSA. In DNA, the CDR3 is TGTGCCAGCAGCCCCCGAGGTAGCGGGAGAGGGAATGAGCAGTTCTTC. As protein: CASSPRGSGRGNEQFF.

This clone was found a few times. The chain combines TRBV27 with TRBJ2-7; TRBD2 might be the D (6 bases). The CDR3 has 13 residues. From germline, CDR1 is MNHEY and CDR2 SMNVEV (reference sequence). The V and J ends lost 5 bases and 6 bases respectively, with 14 bases between them. The CDR3 DNA reads TGTGCCAGCAGTAACGGGAGATTGCCCGAGCAGTACTTC. Translation: CASSNGRLPEQYF.

The chain links TRBV9 to TRBJ2-2; D is uncertain. The germline V gene encodes CDR1 SGDLS and CDR2 YYNGEE. The CDR3 spans 14 residues. Trimming removed 5 bases from V and 0 bases from J, with 8 bases in between. Here the CDR3 reads CASSIVANTGELFF. CDR3 nucleotides: TGTGCCAGCAGTATTGTAGCGAACACCGGGGAGCTGTTTTTT.